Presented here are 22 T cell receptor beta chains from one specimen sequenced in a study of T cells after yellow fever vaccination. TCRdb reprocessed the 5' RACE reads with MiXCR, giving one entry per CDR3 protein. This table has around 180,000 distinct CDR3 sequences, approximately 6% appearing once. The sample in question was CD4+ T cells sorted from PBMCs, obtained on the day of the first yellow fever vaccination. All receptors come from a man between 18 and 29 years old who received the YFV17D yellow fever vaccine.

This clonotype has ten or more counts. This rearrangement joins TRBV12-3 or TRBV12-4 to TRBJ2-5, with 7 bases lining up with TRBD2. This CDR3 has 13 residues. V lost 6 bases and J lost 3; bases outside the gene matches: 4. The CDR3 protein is CASSRDYEETQYF. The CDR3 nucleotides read TGTGCCAGCAGCCGGGACTACGAAGAGACCCAGTACTTC.

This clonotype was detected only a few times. In DNA, the CDR3 is TGCGCCAGCAGTGAGCGGCGCACCGGGGAGCTGTTTTTT. It yields the protein CASSERRTGELFF. The rearrangement links TRBV5-1 to TRBJ2-2, with a possible D match to TRBD2 (5 bases). Trimming removed 5 bases from V and 4 bases from J, with 9 bases in between. The germline V gene encodes CDR1 SGHRS and CDR2 YFSETQ. The CDR3 spans 13 residues.

CDR3 sequence: CSAKYETQYF. The CDR3, as DNA: TGCAGTGCCAAATATGAAACGCAGTATTTT. The chain combines TRBV20-1 with TRBJ2-3; D gene unclear. CDR3 length equals 10 residues. Germline CDR1 reads DFQATT; CDR2 reads SNEGSKA (reference sequence). V dropped 6 bases and J dropped 9 bases, with 10 bases sitting between them.

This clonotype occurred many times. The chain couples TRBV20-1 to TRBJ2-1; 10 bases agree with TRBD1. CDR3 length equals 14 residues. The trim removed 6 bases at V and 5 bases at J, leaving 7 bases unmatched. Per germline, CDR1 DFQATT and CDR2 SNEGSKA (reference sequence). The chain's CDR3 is CSASGQGKNNEQFF. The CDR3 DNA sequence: TGCAGTGCGTCGGGACAGGGGAAAAACAATGAGCAGTTCTTC.

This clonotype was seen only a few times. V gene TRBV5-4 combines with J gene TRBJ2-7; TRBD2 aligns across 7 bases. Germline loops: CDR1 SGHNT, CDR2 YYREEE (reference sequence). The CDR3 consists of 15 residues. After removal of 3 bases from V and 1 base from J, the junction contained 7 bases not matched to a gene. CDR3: CASSSLTSDSYEQYF. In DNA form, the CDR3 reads TGTGCCAGCAGCTCGCTAACTAGCGATTCCTACGAGCAGTACTTC.

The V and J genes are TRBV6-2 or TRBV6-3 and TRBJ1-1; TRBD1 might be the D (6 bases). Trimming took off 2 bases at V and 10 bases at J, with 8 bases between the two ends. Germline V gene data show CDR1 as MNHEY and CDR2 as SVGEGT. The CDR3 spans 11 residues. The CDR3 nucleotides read TGTGCCAGCAGTTACCAGGGGAGAGCTTTCTTT. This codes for CASSYQGRAFF.

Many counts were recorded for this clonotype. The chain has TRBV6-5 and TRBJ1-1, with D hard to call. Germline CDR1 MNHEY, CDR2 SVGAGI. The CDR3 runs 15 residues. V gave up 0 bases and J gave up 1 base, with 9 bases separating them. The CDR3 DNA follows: TGTGCCAGCAGTTACTCGTCCAGGTCGAACACTGAAGCTTTCTTT. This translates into CASSYSSRSNTEAFF.

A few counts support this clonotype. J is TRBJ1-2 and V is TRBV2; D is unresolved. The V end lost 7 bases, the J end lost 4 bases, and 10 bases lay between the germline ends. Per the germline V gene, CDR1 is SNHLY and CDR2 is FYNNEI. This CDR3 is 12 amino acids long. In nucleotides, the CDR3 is TGTGCCAGCACACGCCTAAGCTATGGCTACACCTTC. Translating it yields CASTRLSYGYTF.

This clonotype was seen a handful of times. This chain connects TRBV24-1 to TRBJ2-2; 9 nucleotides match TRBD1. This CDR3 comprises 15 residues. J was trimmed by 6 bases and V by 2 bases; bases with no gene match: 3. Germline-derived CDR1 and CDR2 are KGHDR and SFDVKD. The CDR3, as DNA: TGTGCCACCAGTGATTCCAGACAGGGGGCCGGGGAGCTGTTTTTT. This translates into CATSDSRQGAGELFF.

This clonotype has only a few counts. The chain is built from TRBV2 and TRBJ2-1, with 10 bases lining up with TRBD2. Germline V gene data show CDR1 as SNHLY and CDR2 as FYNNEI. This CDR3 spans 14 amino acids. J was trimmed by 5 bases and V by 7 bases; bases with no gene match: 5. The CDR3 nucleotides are TGTGCCAGCAAATCAGCGGGGGGGGACAATGAGCAGTTCTTC. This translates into CASKSAGGDNEQFF. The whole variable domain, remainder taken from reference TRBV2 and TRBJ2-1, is EPEVTQTPSHQVTQMGQEVILRCVPISNHLYFYWYRQILGQKVEFLVSFYNNEISEKSEIFDDQFSVERPDGSNFTLKIRSTKLEDSAMYFCASKSAGGDNEQFFGPGTRLTVL.

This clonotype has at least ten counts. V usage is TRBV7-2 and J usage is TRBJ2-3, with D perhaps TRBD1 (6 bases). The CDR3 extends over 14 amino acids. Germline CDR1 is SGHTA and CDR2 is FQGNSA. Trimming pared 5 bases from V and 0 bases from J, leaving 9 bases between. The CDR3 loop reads CASSNQGSTDTQYF. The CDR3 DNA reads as TGTGCCAGCAGCAACCAGGGGAGCACAGATACGCAGTATTTT.

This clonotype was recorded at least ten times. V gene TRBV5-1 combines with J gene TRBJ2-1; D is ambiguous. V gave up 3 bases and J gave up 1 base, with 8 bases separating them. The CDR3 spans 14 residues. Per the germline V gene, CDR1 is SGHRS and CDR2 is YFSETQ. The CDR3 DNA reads TGCGCCAGCAGCTGGGCAGATTCCTACAATGAGCAGTTCTTC. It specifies CASSWADSYNEQFF.

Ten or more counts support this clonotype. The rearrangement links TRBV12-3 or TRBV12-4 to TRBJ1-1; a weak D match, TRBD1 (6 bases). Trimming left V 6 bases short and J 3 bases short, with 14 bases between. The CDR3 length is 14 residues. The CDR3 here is CASRQGMEYTEAFF. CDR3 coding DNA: TGTGCCAGCAGACAGGGAATGGAGTACACTGAAGCTTTCTTT.

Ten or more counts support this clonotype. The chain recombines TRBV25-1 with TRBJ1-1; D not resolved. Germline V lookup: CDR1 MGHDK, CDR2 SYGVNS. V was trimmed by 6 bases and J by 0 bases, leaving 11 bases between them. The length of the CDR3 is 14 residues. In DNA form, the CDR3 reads TGTGCCAGCAGCGCGACGTCTATGAACACTGAAGCTTTCTTT. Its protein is CASSATSMNTEAFF.

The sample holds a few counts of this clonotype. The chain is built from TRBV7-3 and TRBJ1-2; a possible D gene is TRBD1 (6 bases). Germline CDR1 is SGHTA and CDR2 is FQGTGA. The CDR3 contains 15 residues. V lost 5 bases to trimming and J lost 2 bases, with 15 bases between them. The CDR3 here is CASSVGEGVNYGYTF. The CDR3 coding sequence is TGTGCCAGCAGCGTTGGGGAGGGGGTGAACTATGGCTACACCTTC. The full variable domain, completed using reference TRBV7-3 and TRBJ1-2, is GAGVSQTPSNKVTEKGKYVELRCDPISGHTALYWYRQSLGQGPEFLIYFQGTGAADDSGLPNDRFFAVRPEGSVSTLKIQRTERGDSAVYLCASSVGEGVNYGYTFGSGTRLTVV.

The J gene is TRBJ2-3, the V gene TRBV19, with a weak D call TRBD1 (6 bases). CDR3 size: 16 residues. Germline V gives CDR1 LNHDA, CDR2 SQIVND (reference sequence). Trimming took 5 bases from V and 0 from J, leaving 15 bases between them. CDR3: CASSEPLGASTDTQYF. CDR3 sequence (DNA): TGTGCCAGTAGTGAGCCGCTGGGGGCTAGCACAGATACGCAGTATTTT.

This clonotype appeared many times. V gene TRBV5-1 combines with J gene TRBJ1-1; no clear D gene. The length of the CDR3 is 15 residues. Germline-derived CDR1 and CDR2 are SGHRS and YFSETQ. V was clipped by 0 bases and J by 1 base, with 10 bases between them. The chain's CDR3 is CASSLGWQPNTEAFF. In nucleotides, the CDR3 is TGCGCCAGCAGCTTGGGGTGGCAGCCGAACACTGAAGCTTTCTTT.

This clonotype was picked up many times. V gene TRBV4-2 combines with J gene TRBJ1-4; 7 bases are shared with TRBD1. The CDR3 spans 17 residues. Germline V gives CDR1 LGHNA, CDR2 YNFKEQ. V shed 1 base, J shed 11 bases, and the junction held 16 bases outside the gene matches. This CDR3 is CASSQGSLAGGEDKLFF. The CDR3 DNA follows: TGTGCCAGCAGCCAAGGGAGCCTAGCAGGGGGAGAAGACAAACTGTTTTTT.

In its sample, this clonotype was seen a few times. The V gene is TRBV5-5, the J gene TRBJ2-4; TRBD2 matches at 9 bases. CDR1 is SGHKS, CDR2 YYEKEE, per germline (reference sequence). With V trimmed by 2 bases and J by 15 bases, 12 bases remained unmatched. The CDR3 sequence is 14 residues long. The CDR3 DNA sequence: TGTGCCAGCAGCTTCCCCTATAGCGGGGGCCAGTGGTACTTC. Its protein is CASSFPYSGGQWYF. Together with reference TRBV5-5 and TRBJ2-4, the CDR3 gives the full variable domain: DAGVTQSPTHLIKTRGQQVTLRCSPISGHKSVSWYQQVLGQGPQFIFQYYEKEERGRGNFPDRFSARQFPNYSSELNVNALLLGDSALYLCASSFPYSGGQWYFGAGTRLSVL.

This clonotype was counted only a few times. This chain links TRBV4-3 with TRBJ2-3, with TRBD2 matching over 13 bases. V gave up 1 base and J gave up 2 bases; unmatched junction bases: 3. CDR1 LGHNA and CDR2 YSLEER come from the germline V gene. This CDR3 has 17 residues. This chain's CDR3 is CASSQVTSGGVTDTQYF. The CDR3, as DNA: TGCGCCAGCAGCCAAGTCACTAGCGGGGGGGTCACAGATACGCAGTATTTT.

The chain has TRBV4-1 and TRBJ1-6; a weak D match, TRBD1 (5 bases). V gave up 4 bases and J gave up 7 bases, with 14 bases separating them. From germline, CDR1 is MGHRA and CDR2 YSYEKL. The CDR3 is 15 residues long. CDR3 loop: CASSPDQGWNSPLHF. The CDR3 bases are TGCGCCAGCAGCCCGGACCAGGGCTGGAATTCACCCCTCCACTTT.

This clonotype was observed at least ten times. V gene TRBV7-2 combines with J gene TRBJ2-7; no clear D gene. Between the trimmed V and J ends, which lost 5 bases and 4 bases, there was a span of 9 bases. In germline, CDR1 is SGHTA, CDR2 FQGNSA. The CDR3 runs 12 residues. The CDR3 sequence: CASSLREYEQYF. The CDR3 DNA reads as TGTGCCAGCAGCCTACGTGAATACGAGCAGTACTTC.